This T cell receptor beta chain was documented in a study of vaccination and CD4 T cells after COVID-19. Treatment in this sample: 10-day PBMC culture with coronavirus spike peptide pools or control peptides (ViraFEST assay). The Oncomine TCR Beta short-read assay sequenced DNA from cultured CD4+ T cells. TCRdb reprocessed the PCR reads via MiXCR and lists one record per CDR3 protein. The table records about 17,000 distinct CDR3 sequences, over 50% of them present only once. A remark on this clonotype: No antigen is known for it.

The specimen was CD4+ T cells from blood, cultured in vitro. The sequence was collected from a human donor who had recovered from COVID-19.

Here the CDR3 DNA reads TGTGCCAGTAGTATTTGGACAAAGCCCTCCTATGGCTACACCTTC. As protein: CASSIWTKPSYGYTF. V and J are TRBV19 and TRBJ1-2, with D possibly TRBD1 on 5 matching bases. This CDR3 is built from 15 residues. Trimming shortened V by 3 bases and J by 4 bases, and 15 bases separated the two germline ends. Germline CDR1 reads LNHDA; CDR2 reads SQIVND (reference sequence).